This T cell receptor beta chain was observed in a study of T cell repertoires in cytomegalovirus infection. Ten or more counts support this clonotype. Its matching antigen is unknown. From germline, CDR1 is SGHVS and CDR2 FQNEAQ. V was cut by 3 bases and J by 6 bases, with 12 bases left in between. The CDR3 has 14 residues. TCRdb passed the reads through MiXCR, listing each CDR3 protein once. The table shows approximately 910,000 distinct CDR3 sequences, with around 29% occurring only once. The origin of this receptor is a human donor in good health (CMV status not recorded). Some clones in this sample may be carry-over from other donors' samples. The sequencing used cultured CD8+ T cells from PBMCs, collected from culture after CMV antigen stimulation. The chain links TRBV7-8 to TRBJ2-1, with D possibly being TRBD1 (6 bases). CDR3 nucleotides: TGTGCCAGCAGCTTCCGTACAGGGTCCAATGAGCAGTTCTTC. It yields the protein CASSFRTGSNEQFF.